A single sample gave rise to the 21 T cell receptor beta chains below, sequenced in a study of graft-versus-host responses after intestinal transplantation. Only in-frame clones appear in the TCRdb table, and some are missing; sequencing was by immunoSEQ multiplex PCR. The sample yields thousands of clones, 68% seen once. Both intraepithelial and lamina propria lymphocytes were released by processing graft tissue. The source material was ileum tissue, sampled less than 60 days after transplant. All receptors come from a human patient who received an intestinal transplant, so some T cells may come from the graft donor.

This sequence joins TRBV4-1 and TRBJ2-3, with D tentatively TRBD1 (6 bases). V was clipped by 1 base and J by 2 bases, with 22 bases between them. The CDR3 contains 19 residues. The germline gives CDR1 MGHRA, CDR2 YSYEKL. Here the CDR3 reads CASSQASPAGDRDTDTQYF. DNA for the CDR3: TGCGCCAGCAGCCAAGCTTCCCCCGCAGGGGATCGGGACACAGATACGCAGTATTTT.

This clone was detected a few times. The chain joins TRBV28 to TRBJ1-2, with TRBD1 as a possible D gene (6 bases). The germline V gene has CDR1 MDHEN and CDR2 SYDVKM. Trimming left V 7 bases short and J 8 bases short, with 14 bases between. The CDR3 consists of 12 residues. CDR3 protein: CASNRGQGGYTF. CDR3 sequence (DNA): TGTGCCAGCAATCGAGGGCAGGGGGGCTACACCTTC.

The rearrangement links TRBV28 to TRBJ2-4, with 7 bases matching TRBD1. The CDR3 contains 17 residues. After removal of 6 bases from V and 4 bases from J, the junction contained 15 bases not matched to a gene. Germline assignment: CDR1 MDHEN and CDR2 SYDVKM. CDR3 amino acids: CASSPNLEGARKNIQYF. In nucleotides, the CDR3 is TGTGCCAGCAGCCCAAATCTCGAGGGGGCACGTAAAAACATTCAGTACTTC.

The chain joins TRBV28 to TRBJ1-1, with a tentative D call TRBD1 (6 bases). With 5 bases removed from V and 1 base from J, the gap between germline ends came to 14 bases. The CDR3 contains 15 residues. CDR1 is MDHEN, CDR2 SYDVKM, per germline. CDR3 coding DNA: TGTGCCAGCAGTCTCGAAAGGGGGTGGAACACTGAAGCTTTCTTT. As protein: CASSLERGWNTEAFF.

The gene calls are TRBV18 and TRBJ2-1; D not certain. The CDR3 runs to 13 residues. Germline V lookup: CDR1 KGHSH, CDR2 LQKENI. V dropped 0 bases and J dropped 6 bases, with 6 bases sitting between them. In nucleotides, the CDR3 is TGTGCCAGCTCACCACCCAGTGGCAATGAGCAGTTCTTC. Translated, it gives CASSPPSGNEQFF.

The genes are TRBV28 and TRBJ1-1, with no clear D. This CDR3 is built from 14 residues. V was trimmed by 1 base and J by 4 bases, leaving 10 bases between them. Per the germline V gene, CDR1 is MDHEN and CDR2 is SYDVKM. CDR3 residues: CASSLSGGGTEAFF. The CDR3 region has the DNA TGTGCCAGCAGTTTATCAGGAGGAGGCACTGAAGCTTTCTTT.

The chain couples TRBV6-4 to TRBJ2-3, with 14 bases identical to TRBD2. This CDR3 is 15 amino acids long. Trimming removed 3 bases from V and 4 bases from J; junction bases left unmatched: 0. The V gene's germline CDR1 is MRHNA and CDR2 SNTAGT. The CDR3 DNA sequence: TGTGCCAGCAGTGAGACTAGCGGGGGGGCAGATACGCAGTATTTT. Translating it yields CASSETSGGADTQYF.

J is TRBJ2-2 and V is TRBV29-1; D might be TRBD2 (7 bases). The CDR3 runs 15 residues. The V gene's germline CDR1 is SQVTM and CDR2 ANQGSEA. V was shortened by 1 base and J by 6 bases, with 15 bases between the two germline ends. The CDR3 nucleotides are TGCAGCGTTGAAGTGATGTGGGGGGGCCCCGGGGAGCTGTTTTTT. Protein product: CSVEVMWGGPGELFF.

The rearrangement uses TRBV9 and TRBJ1-2; D unclear. Trimming stripped 5 bases from V and 1 base from J, with 15 bases between. Per the germline V gene, CDR1 is SGDLS and CDR2 is YYNGEE. CDR3 length: 15 residues. The CDR3 here is CASRPLDTYNYGYTF. The CDR3 bases are TGTGCCAGCAGGCCCCTTGACACATATAACTATGGCTACACCTTC.

This chain connects TRBV4-3 to TRBJ2-1; D gene unclear. The CDR3 length is 14 residues. CDR1 LGHNA and CDR2 YSLEER come from the germline V gene. Trimming shortened V by 1 base and J by 5 bases, and 9 bases separated the two germline ends. The DNA for the CDR3 is TGCGCCAGCAGCCAAGTCGACAAGAACAATGAGCAGTTCTTC. This codes for CASSQVDKNNEQFF.

The chain combines TRBV9 with TRBJ2-3; the D is unclear. The CDR3 spans 15 residues. The V end was cut by 0 bases, the J end by 0 bases, with 8 bases between. The V gene's germline CDR1 is SGDLS and CDR2 YYNGEE. Here the CDR3 reads CASSVGQVSTDTQYF. The CDR3 coding sequence is TGTGCCAGCAGCGTAGGTCAGGTGAGCACAGATACGCAGTATTTT.

The chain uses TRBV10-3 and TRBJ2-5; 9 nucleotides line up with TRBD2. The CDR3 covers 13 residues. J lost 7 bases, V lost 2 bases, and 2 bases had no gene match. Per germline, CDR1 ENHRY and CDR2 SYGVKD. The CDR3 spells CAISEGREGTQYF. CDR3 DNA: TGTGCCATCAGTGAGGGGCGGGAGGGGACCCAGTACTTC.

The genes are TRBV5-6 and TRBJ2-7; D is possibly TRBD1 (6 bases). In germline, CDR1 is SGHDT, CDR2 YYEEEE. V was shortened by 2 bases and J by 7 bases, with 13 bases between the two germline ends. The CDR3 has 13 residues. The CDR3 protein is CASSFWAGVEQYV. The CDR3 DNA reads TGTGCCAGCAGCTTTTGGGCAGGGGTTGAGCAGTACGTC.

This chain links TRBV2 with TRBJ2-3; 7 positions agree with TRBD2. Per germline, CDR1 SNHLY and CDR2 FYNNEI. CDR3 length equals 14 residues. With 7 bases clipped from V and 4 bases from J, the junction kept 8 bases outside the gene matches. The CDR3 protein is CASISSGSSDTQYF. CDR3 DNA sequence: TGTGCCAGCATCAGTAGCGGGTCTTCAGATACGCAGTATTTT.

The chain links TRBV7-7 to TRBJ2-6; 7 positions agree with TRBD1. The CDR3 is 16 amino acids. The germline V gene has CDR1 SSHAT and CDR2 FNYEAQ (reference sequence). CDR3 amino acids: CARIPPGGSGANVLTF. The CDR3, as DNA: TGTGCTAGGATCCCACCAGGGGGCTCTGGGGCCAACGTCCTGACTTTC.

In DNA, the CDR3 is TGTGCCAGCAGCTTGGCGGGAGACGAGCAGTACTTC. Protein: CASSLAGDEQYF. The gene calls are TRBV7-8 and TRBJ2-5; 7 bases are a match to TRBD2. The DNA matches TRBJ2-7 better at its end, which makes the J call doubtful. The V gene's germline CDR1 is SGHVS and CDR2 FQNEAQ. The CDR3 is 12 residues long.

The chain recombines TRBV4-3 with TRBJ2-2; TRBD1 aligns across 10 bases. This CDR3 is 16 amino acids long. Germline values: CDR1 LGHNA, CDR2 YSLEER. V dropped 2 bases and J dropped 5; count of bases not matched to a gene: 5. CDR3 sequence (DNA): TGCGCCAGCAGCCAATTGGGACAGGGGTGGACCGGGGAGCTGTTTTTT. As protein: CASSQLGQGWTGELFF.

The chain recombines TRBV4-1 with TRBJ2-5; 8 nucleotides line up with TRBD1. The CDR3 sequence is 16 residues long. CDR1 MGHRA and CDR2 YSYEKL come from the germline V gene. The V and J ends lost 4 bases and 1 base, in that order; junction bases with no gene match: 8. The DNA for the CDR3 is TGCGCCAGCAGCCGTAAAACAGGGGGTTTCCAAGAGACCCAGTACTTC. Its protein product is CASSRKTGGFQETQYF.

In this sample, this clone turned up a few times. The chain carries TRBV18 and TRBJ2-5, with D perhaps matching TRBD1 (5 bases). The CDR3 spans 13 residues. Germline V lookup: CDR1 KGHSH, CDR2 LQKENI. The ends were cut back, 2 bases at V and 5 bases at J, with 9 bases in the middle. CDR3 DNA sequence: TGTGCCAGCTCACCATTAGGGGTGGAGACCCAGTACTTC. Translated: CASSPLGVETQYF.

The rearrangement uses TRBV5-1 and TRBJ2-3; maybe TRBD1 (7 bases). V was trimmed by 0 bases and J by 4 bases, leaving 15 bases between them. CDR3 size: 16 residues. The germline V gene has CDR1 SGHRS and CDR2 YFSETQ. DNA for the CDR3: TGCGCCAGCAGCTTGGAGGCAGGGGGGTGGGCAGATACGCAGTATTTT. Residues: CASSLEAGGWADTQYF.

The V and J genes are TRBV5-4 and TRBJ1-2; D possibly corresponds to TRBD1 (5 bases). This CDR3 comprises 15 residues. Trimming removed 0 bases at V and 5 bases at J, with 14 bases between. Germline-derived CDR1 and CDR2 are SGHNT and YYREEE (reference sequence). The CDR3 spells CASSLEPDSVYGYTF. CDR3 bases: TGTGCCAGCAGCTTGGAGCCCGACAGCGTGTATGGCTACACCTTC.